The 25 T cell receptor beta chains in this list originate from one sample, sequenced in a study of blood T cell repertoires in COVID-19. Libraries were prepared by immunoSEQ multiplex PCR; TCRdb keeps only in-frame clonotypes and omits some of them. The top ten hold roughly 4.3% of the sample, which has under 45,000 clones, 87% seen once. Sequencing was carried out using peripheral blood. The source of these receptors is a man aged 60 to 69 with acute or convalescent COVID-19.

The chain employs TRBV2 and TRBJ1-2; D perhaps matches TRBD1 (5 bases). Germline CDR1 reads SNHLY; CDR2 reads FYNNEI. V was pared by 8 bases and J by 7 bases, with 11 bases between. This CDR3 has 11 residues. The CDR3 coding sequence is TGTGCCAGCGTTCTAAGGGGTGGCTACACCTTC. Translation gives CASVLRGGYTF.

CDR3 amino acids: CASTPTQGGNTEAFF. The CDR3 coding sequence is TGTGCCAGCACCCCAACCCAGGGAGGGAACACTGAAGCTTTCTTT. This rearrangement joins TRBV25-1 to TRBJ1-1, with a weak D call TRBD1 (5 bases). Deletions cut 7 bases from V and 1 base from J, with 16 bases between. The length of the CDR3 is 15 residues. Germline CDR1 reads MGHDK; CDR2 reads SYGVNS.

This clone is a singleton in its sample. V and J are TRBV5-1 and TRBJ1-1; 8 bases match TRBD1. Germline loops: CDR1 SGHRS, CDR2 YFSETQ. The CDR3 length is 14 residues. With V trimmed by 0 bases and J by 8 bases, 6 bases remained unmatched. CDR3 protein: CASSLAGGAGEAFF. CDR3 in DNA: TGCGCCAGCAGCTTGGCAGGGGGCGCGGGGGAAGCTTTCTTT.

The J gene is TRBJ1-4, the V gene TRBV4-3, with D maybe TRBD1 (5 bases). V lost 3 bases to trimming and J lost 8 bases, with 10 bases between them. This CDR3 is built from 13 residues. Germline assignment: CDR1 LGHNA and CDR2 YSLEER. Written as DNA, the CDR3 is TGCGCCAGCAGCCAGATCCGGGGGGAAAAACTGTTTTTT. Translated, it gives CASSQIRGEKLFF.

The V call is TRBV6-2 or TRBV6-3, the J call TRBJ2-2; D ambiguous. The ends were cut back, 4 bases at V and 6 bases at J, with 9 bases in the middle. The germline V gene encodes CDR1 MNHEY and CDR2 SVGEGT. The CDR3 runs to 13 residues. As DNA, the CDR3 is TGTGCCAGCAGTTCGACAAACTCCGGGGAGCTGTTTTTT. Translated: CASSSTNSGELFF.

The chain uses TRBV6-1 and TRBJ2-3; 10 bases align to TRBD2. The germline V gene encodes CDR1 MNHNS and CDR2 SASEGT. CDR3 length equals 14 residues. V lost 4 bases to trimming and J lost 4 bases; unmatched junction nucleotides: 2. The CDR3, as DNA: TGTGCCAGCAGTGCAGCGGGGGGGTCAGATACGCAGTATTTT. Its translation: CASSAAGGSDTQYF.

V gene TRBV30 combines with J gene TRBJ1-5, with unresolved D. The V end lost 1 base, the J end lost 3 bases, and 7 bases lay between the germline ends. CDR1 and CDR2 from the germline V gene are GTSNPN and SVGIG (reference sequence). The length of the CDR3 is 13 residues. CDR3 sequence reads: CAWSGELNQPQHF. CDR3 sequence (DNA): TGTGCCTGGAGTGGAGAGCTCAATCAGCCCCAGCATTTT.

The V gene is TRBV5-1, the J gene TRBJ2-7; 7 positions match TRBD2. This CDR3 is built from 14 residues. Germline trimming cut 1 base from V and 3 bases from J; bases unmatched to any gene: 4. Germline CDR1 reads SGHRS; CDR2 reads YFSETQ. CDR3 nucleotides: TGCGCCAGCAGCTTGACAGCGGGGCACTACGAGCAGTACTTC. Protein: CASSLTAGHYEQYF.

The table lists this clone with a count of one. The chain links TRBV15 to TRBJ1-1, with 7 bases fitting TRBD1. CDR3 length: 13 residues. CDR1 and CDR2 from the germline V gene are LNHNV and YYDKDF (reference sequence). With 0 bases clipped from V and 7 bases from J, the junction kept 2 bases outside the gene matches. The CDR3 protein is CATSRDRGDEAFF. CDR3 coding DNA: TGTGCCACCAGCAGAGACAGGGGGGATGAAGCTTTCTTT.

V is TRBV14 and J is TRBJ1-1; D remains unclear. The CDR3 contains 15 residues. The V gene's germline CDR1 is SGHDN and CDR2 FVKESK. Trimming took off 1 base at V and 11 bases at J, with 20 bases between the two ends. CDR3 nucleotide sequence: TGTGCCAGCAGCCAAGGCCTCCAAGTGGGCTCGGCTGCTTTCTTT. It codes for CASSQGLQVGSAAFF.

The chain carries TRBV4-3 and TRBJ2-1, with 7 bases matching TRBD1. Germline lookup yields CDR1 LGHNA and CDR2 YSLEER. This CDR3 region has 15 residues. V shed 5 bases, J shed 7 bases, and the junction held 11 bases outside the gene matches. The CDR3 DNA sequence: TGCGCCAGCAGCGAAGGCAACCAGGGACAGAATGAGCAGTTCTTC. Translated: CASSEGNQGQNEQFF.

The chain recombines TRBV11-2 with TRBJ2-7; the D gene is possibly TRBD2 (6 bases). V was clipped by 5 bases and J by 3 bases, with 17 bases between them. Germline lookup yields CDR1 SGHAT and CDR2 FQNNGV. The CDR3 is 15 residues long. The CDR3 region is CASSPLPGSFYEQYF. The CDR3 DNA sequence: TGTGCCAGCAGCCCCCTCCCCGGGAGCTTCTACGAGCAGTACTTC.

J is TRBJ1-2 and V is TRBV19; 9 nucleotides match TRBD1. After removal of 5 bases from V and 7 bases from J, the junction contained 5 bases not matched to a gene. The CDR3 consists of 13 residues. CDR1 and CDR2 from the germline V gene are LNHDA and SQIVND (reference sequence). The CDR3 loop is CASSVRDRAGYTF. Here the CDR3 DNA reads TGTGCCAGTAGTGTCCGGGACAGGGCTGGCTACACCTTC.

The chain links TRBV25-1 to TRBJ2-2, with 11 bases aligning to TRBD2. Germline CDR1 reads MGHDK; CDR2 reads SYGVNS. This CDR3 region has 16 residues. V shed 5 bases and J 1 base; nucleotides not matched to a gene: 3. CDR3: CASSPLAGGNTGELFF. CDR3 nucleotides: TGTGCCAGCAGTCCCCTAGCGGGGGGGAACACCGGGGAGCTGTTTTTT.

The rearrangement links TRBV7-6 to TRBJ1-2, with TRBD1 matching over 7 bases. The CDR3 totals 17 residues. Trimming took 2 bases from V and 0 from J; bases not matched to a gene: 9. The germline V gene has CDR1 SGHVS and CDR2 FNYEAQ. CDR3 loop: CASSLSQGMPANYGYTF. CDR3 DNA: TGTGCCAGCAGCTTATCACAGGGGATGCCAGCTAACTATGGCTACACCTTC.

The chain couples TRBV5-6 to TRBJ1-2, with 10 nucleotides matching TRBD1. This CDR3 has 14 residues. The V gene's germline CDR1 is SGHDT and CDR2 YYEEEE. V lost 1 base, J lost 8 bases, and 5 bases stayed unmatched. The CDR3 DNA reads TGTGCCAGCAGCTTGCGGACAGGGGGAGGAGGCTACACCTTC. Its protein is CASSLRTGGGGYTF.

V is TRBV5-1 and J is TRBJ2-3, with D hard to call. The V gene lost 5 bases and the J gene lost 4 bases, with 20 bases spanning the gap. The CDR3 is 16 residues long. CDR1 is SGHRS, CDR2 YFSETQ, per germline. The CDR3 nucleotides are TGCGCCAGCAGGCCGGAAGTTGCGATTCGGGCAGATACGCAGTATTTT. Encoded protein: CASRPEVAIRADTQYF.

This chain uses TRBV7-8 with TRBJ1-2; 9 positions agree with TRBD1. V trimming: 4 bases; J trimming: 6 bases; junction bases outside the gene matches: 6. Germline V gives CDR1 SGHVS, CDR2 FQNEAQ. This CDR3 contains 14 residues. CDR3 coding DNA: TGTGCCAGCAGCTCCCGGACAGGGGCTGATGGCTACACCTTC. Translation: CASSSRTGADGYTF.

This chain uses TRBV14 with TRBJ2-5; D perhaps matches TRBD2 (6 bases). The germline V gene encodes CDR1 SGHDN and CDR2 FVKESK. The CDR3 length is 13 residues. V dropped 3 bases and J dropped 4 bases, with 9 bases sitting between them. The CDR3 region has the DNA TGTGCCAGCAGCCAGGGGACTTCAGAGACCCAGTACTTC. Amino acid sequence: CASSQGTSETQYF.

The rearrangement joins TRBV29-1 to TRBJ2-1, with a weak D call TRBD2 (5 bases). Germline V gene data show CDR1 as SQVTM and CDR2 as ANQGSEA. The CDR3 extends over 14 amino acids. V lost 6 bases, J lost 2 bases, and 14 bases lay in between. This CDR3 is CSVTPRLTYNEQFF. CDR3 DNA sequence: TGCAGCGTGACGCCTAGACTAACCTACAATGAGCAGTTCTTC.

The V call is TRBV28, the J call TRBJ2-3; 11 bases match TRBD1. Germline CDR1 and CDR2: MDHEN and SYDVKM. The CDR3 spans 15 residues. Trimming at V came to 4 bases and at J to 7 bases, leaving 7 bases not matched to a gene. CDR3 coding DNA: TGTGCCAGCAGTTCACCGGACAGGGGGCAGAATACGCAGTATTTT. This gives the protein CASSSPDRGQNTQYF. Looking up the rest from reference TRBV28 and TRBJ2-3 gives the full variable domain: DVKVTQSSRYLVKRTGEKVFLECVQDMDHENMFWYRQDPGLGLRLIYFSYDVKMKEKGDIPEGYSVSREKKERFSLILESASTNQTSMYLCASSSPDRGQNTQYFGPGTRLTVL.

The V gene is TRBV9, the J gene TRBJ1-2; no clear D. The CDR3 is made up of 15 amino acids. Germline CDR1 and CDR2: SGDLS and YYNGEE. V shed 3 bases and J shed 0 bases, with 12 bases lying between them. The CDR3 region has the DNA TGTGCCAGCAGCGCATACAGAGAACCTAACTATGGCTACACCTTC. Protein sequence: CASSAYREPNYGYTF.

V gene TRBV19 combines with J gene TRBJ1-4; 7 nucleotides match TRBD1. This CDR3 has 17 amino acids. CDR1 LNHDA and CDR2 SQIVND come from the germline V gene (reference sequence). Germline trimming cut 2 bases from V and 0 bases from J; bases unmatched to any gene: 6. The CDR3 DNA reads TGTGCCAGTAGTATAAGGACAGGTAAGGCAACTAATGAAAAACTGTTTTTT. It yields the protein CASSIRTGKATNEKLFF.

The rearrangement joins TRBV4-3 to TRBJ1-3, with D hard to call. The CDR3 has 13 amino acids. V lost 0 bases and J lost 4, with 4 bases in between. CDR1 is LGHNA and CDR2 is YSLEER in the germline V gene. The CDR3 sequence is CASSQDPGNTIYF. As DNA, the CDR3 is TGCGCCAGCAGCCAAGATCCGGGAAACACCATATATTTT.

The rearrangement links TRBV6-5 to TRBJ2-1; TRBD2 matches 15 bases. This CDR3 contains 15 residues. The J segment lost 6 bases and the V segment lost 9 bases, leaving 6 bases of the junction unmatched. In germline, CDR1 is MNHEY, CDR2 SVGAGI. The CDR3 DNA follows: TGTGCCAGTGGGACTAGCGGGGGGAGTCGCAATGAGCAGTTCTTC. Its protein product is CASGTSGGSRNEQFF.